This entry is about one T cell receptor beta chain. The CDR3 is made up of 14 amino acids. After removal of 9 bases from V and 6 bases from J, the junction contained 3 bases not matched to a gene. CDR1 LNHDA and CDR2 SQIVND come from the germline V gene (reference sequence). The protocol was immunoSEQ multiplex PCR, while the TCRdb copy is restricted to in-frame clones and leaves out a portion. The table has 380,000 or so clones, 83% seen once. This sample was taken from a study of Ad26.COV2.S vaccination and SARS-CoV-2 variants. Treatment reported: some 20 received Ad26.COV2.S at low or high dose, single or two shots; about 5 received placebo; per-sample allocation not given. After the first vaccine or placebo injection, samples were drawn on day 63.

The V and J genes are TRBV19 and TRBJ2-2, with TRBD2 identical over 14 bases. The sequence was collected from a person aged 18-65 years who received the Ad26.COV2.S COVID-19 vaccine or a placebo. Sequenced here: peripheral blood, sampled in a trial of Ad26.COV2.S vaccine versus placebo. CDR3 region: CASGLAGGPGELFF. The CDR3 DNA reads as TGTGCCAGCGGACTAGCGGGGGGCCCCGGGGAGCTGTTTTTT.